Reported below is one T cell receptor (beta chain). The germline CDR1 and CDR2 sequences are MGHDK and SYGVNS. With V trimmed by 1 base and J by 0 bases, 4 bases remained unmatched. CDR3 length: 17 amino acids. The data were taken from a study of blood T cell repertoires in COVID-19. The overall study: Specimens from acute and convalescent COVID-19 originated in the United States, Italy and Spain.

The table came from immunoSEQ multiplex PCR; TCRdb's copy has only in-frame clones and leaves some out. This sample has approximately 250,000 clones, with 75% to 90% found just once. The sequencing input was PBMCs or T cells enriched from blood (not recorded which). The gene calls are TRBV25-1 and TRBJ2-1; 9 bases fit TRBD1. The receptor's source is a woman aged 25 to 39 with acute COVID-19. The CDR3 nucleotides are TGTGCCAGCAGTGAATGGGGGACAGGGAGCTCCTACAATGAGCAGTTCTTC. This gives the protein CASSEWGTGSSYNEQFF.